The 5 T cell receptor beta chains listed next were all sequenced from one sample in a study of post-analysis software for immune sequencing data. Unique-molecular-identifier-tagged TCR beta cDNA libraries were used. A single record per CDR3 protein comes from TCRdb applying MiXCR to the PCR reads. The sample carries roughly 430,000 distinct CDR3 sequences, roughly 40% recorded once. Their cognate antigens are unknown. Study results and caveats: Elevated frequency relative to controls characterized several TRBV segments in patients, TRBV5-6, TRBV5-1 and TRBV20-1 among them.

The specimen was blood. These receptors were collected from a girl aged 2-15 years with multiple sclerosis.

This clonotype showed up just once. J is TRBJ2-3 and V is TRBV28, with D possibly matching TRBD1 (5 bases). Germline CDR1 is MDHEN and CDR2 is SYDVKM. CDR3 length: 16 amino acids. Trimming took 4 bases from V and 5 from J, leaving 19 bases between them. The CDR3 nucleotides are TGTGCCAGCAGTTATTCAGGGTTTGAATTCCGAGATACGCAGTATTTT. This encodes CASSYSGFEFRDTQYF.

This clonotype was counted a few times. This sequence joins TRBV6-6 and TRBJ2-5; D may be TRBD2 (6 bases). V was clipped by 9 bases and J by 5 bases, with 13 bases between them. The CDR3 runs 12 residues. Germline values: CDR1 MNHNY, CDR2 SVGAGI (reference sequence). The CDR3 region has the DNA TGTGCCAGTGTAGAGGAGGGGGAGACCCAGTACTTC. It yields the protein CASVEEGETQYF.

This clonotype showed up just a few times. CDR3 amino acids: CASSLVYSGTSGTKNIQYF. The CDR3 region has the DNA TGCGCCAGCAGCTTGGTGTACAGTGGCACTAGCGGGACCAAAAACATTCAGTACTTC. The chain recombines TRBV5-1 with TRBJ2-4, with 10 bases lining up with TRBD2. The V segment lost 0 bases and the J segment 2 bases; nucleotides outside the gene matches: 11. There are 19 residues in the CDR3. Germline CDR1 reads SGHRS; CDR2 reads YFSETQ.

With regard to this clonotype: The germline gene is not matched at one end of the junction; a read error may be the cause. The CDR3 bases are TGTGCCAGCAGTTTGGGGGCTTTCGGAACTAATGGAAAACTGTTTTTT. It translates to CASSLGAFGTNGKLFF. The chain recombines TRBV12-3 or TRBV12-4 with TRBJ1-4, with D possibly matching TRBD1 (6 bases). There are 16 residues in the CDR3.

The chain links TRBV14 to TRBJ2-7; D unclear. The DNA end is a closer match to TRBJ2-5, so the J assignment may be wrong. Germline CDR1 reads SGHDN; CDR2 reads FVKESK. This CDR3 has 17 residues. DNA of the CDR3: TGTGCCAGCAGCCAAGCATCCGCATCTTTCCGCCTTAGGACCCAGTACTTC. Protein: CASSQASASFRLRTQYF.